This T cell receptor beta chain was captured in a study of CD8+ T cells in alopecia areata. Sequencing templates came from extracted RNA that was reverse transcribed into cDNA. TCRdb keeps only in-frame clones here, not all; method: immunoSEQ multiplex PCR. This table holds around 60,000 clones, 46% found once. Treatment specified: oral pan-JAK inhibitor, 5-10 mg twice daily. In alopecia areata patients, both lesional scalp punch biopsies and peripheral blood were collected. Regarding the study as a whole: Clonality in lesional scalp, especially alopecia totalis/universalis, exceeded that of normal scalp. TCR sharing was clearer in mice than between patients, perhaps partly owing to patient HLA diversity. Administration of tofacitinib significantly diminished scalp clonality and expanded CD8+ clones within the top 100.

Concerning this clone: Its antigen is undetermined.

The V gene lost 0 bases and the J gene lost 4 bases, with 11 bases spanning the gap. The V gene's germline CDR1 is SGDLS and CDR2 YYNGEE. The CDR3 has 15 amino acids. The rearrangement joins TRBV9 to TRBJ1-5, with unresolved D. The TCR originated in a human donor with alopecia areata. Sample: CD8+ T cells sorted from blood, taken around week 36, from a patient treated with tofacitinib. The DNA for the CDR3 is TGTGCCAGCAGCGTAGGACAAGGGCTGAATCAGCCCCAGCATTTT. It yields the protein CASSVGQGLNQPQHF.